These 15 T cell receptor beta chains came from one sample sequenced in a study of shared clonotypes between healthy human individuals. Profiling relied on immunoSEQ multiplex PCR, and the TCRdb table lists in-frame clones only, not all of them. Here the sample spans about 680,000 clones, around 73% being singletons. What was sequenced was memory CD4+ T cells sorted from blood. Subset here: CD45RA-negative fraction. The receptors shown here come from a woman aged 25 to 45 in good health.

This clone was found once. This chain joins TRBV28 and TRBJ2-7, with D possibly being TRBD2 (6 bases). V dropped 5 bases and J dropped 7 bases, with 18 bases sitting between them. CDR1 is MDHEN and CDR2 is SYDVKM in the germline V gene. The CDR3 sequence is 14 residues long. This CDR3 reads CASSPEGFSDEQYF. CDR3 DNA sequence: TGTGCCAGCAGTCCGGAGGGGTTTTCGGATGAGCAGTACTTC.

V gene TRBV15 combines with J gene TRBJ2-6, with no clear D. The CDR3 runs to 14 residues. V lost 5 bases and J lost 4, with 9 bases in between. The germline V gene encodes CDR1 LNHNV and CDR2 YYDKDF (reference sequence). CDR3 coding DNA: TGTGCCACCAGCGAGCATGTGGGGGCCAACGTCCTGACTTTC. This gives the protein CATSEHVGANVLTF.

CDR3 DNA: TGTGCCAGCCCCAGACAGGGAGTCGGAGACACTGAAGCTTTCTTT. It encodes CASPRQGVGDTEAFF. The chain couples TRBV28 to TRBJ1-1, with 7 bases identical to TRBD1. CDR1 is MDHEN and CDR2 is SYDVKM in the germline V gene. J gave up 3 bases and V 8 bases, and 12 bases lay outside the gene matches. The CDR3 consists of 15 residues.

This chain links TRBV4-2 with TRBJ1-5; D is undetermined. The CDR3 runs to 17 residues. V lost 5 bases and J lost 6, with 23 bases in between. Germline-derived CDR1 and CDR2 are LGHNA and YNFKEQ. CDR3 DNA sequence: TGTGCCAGCAGCTTATGTTTCGCCCGAGTCTTTGGTCAGCCCCAGCATTTT. Translated: CASSLCFARVFGQPQHF.

The chain recombines TRBV7-6 with TRBJ2-3, with 7 nucleotides matching TRBD1. V lost 5 bases and J lost 3; bases outside the gene matches: 8. Germline V lookup: CDR1 SGHVS, CDR2 FNYEAQ. There are 15 residues in the CDR3. The CDR3 DNA is TGTGCCAGCAGCGCCACCGGGACAGCTACAGATACGCAGTATTTT. Translated, it gives CASSATGTATDTQYF.

This clone was counted a few times. The DNA of the CDR3 is TGTGCCAGCAGCTTGCAGGGCAGAACTAATGAAAAACTGTTTTTT. Its translation: CASSLQGRTNEKLFF. This chain joins TRBV5-6 and TRBJ1-4; perhaps TRBD1 as D (5 bases). The CDR3 extends over 15 amino acids. CDR1 is SGHDT and CDR2 is YYEEEE in the germline V gene. With 1 base removed from V and 1 base from J, the gap between germline ends came to 8 bases.

This rearrangement joins TRBV5-1 to TRBJ1-1; 7 bases map to TRBD1. CDR3 size: 17 residues. The trim removed 2 bases at V and 1 base at J, leaving 11 bases unmatched. Looked up from germline, CDR1 is SGHRS and CDR2 is YFSETQ. The CDR3 sequence is CASSFSSGQAENTEAFF. CDR3 bases: TGCGCCAGCAGCTTCAGTTCAGGACAGGCTGAGAACACTGAAGCTTTCTTT.

This chain joins TRBV7-9 and TRBJ2-7, with D unresolved. This CDR3 has 13 residues. V was shortened by 4 bases and J by 3 bases, with 10 bases between the two germline ends. Germline values: CDR1 SEHNR, CDR2 FQNEAQ (reference sequence). CDR3 loop: CASSSTGIYEQYF. CDR3 in DNA: TGTGCCAGCAGCTCCACCGGAATCTACGAGCAGTACTTC.

This sequence joins TRBV5-1 and TRBJ1-3; no clear D gene. The CDR3 is 13 amino acids. Looked up from germline, CDR1 is SGHRS and CDR2 is YFSETQ. Trimming removed 5 bases at V and 4 bases at J, with 10 bases between. The CDR3 protein is CASSPFGGNTIYF. The CDR3 bases are TGCGCCAGCAGTCCGTTCGGCGGAAACACCATATATTTT.

The chain employs TRBV28 and TRBJ2-7; D gene ambiguous. Per germline, CDR1 MDHEN and CDR2 SYDVKM. The ends were cut back, 5 bases at V and 4 bases at J, with 15 bases in the middle. CDR3 length: 14 residues. This chain's CDR3 is CASSPADTTYEQYF. The CDR3 DNA is TGTGCCAGCAGTCCTGCCGACACCACTTACGAGCAGTACTTC. Looking up the rest from reference TRBV28 and TRBJ2-7 gives the full variable domain: DVKVTQSSRYLVKRTGEKVFLECVQDMDHENMFWYRQDPGLGLRLIYFSYDVKMKEKGDIPEGYSVSREKKERFSLILESASTNQTSMYLCASSPADTTYEQYFGPGTRLTVT.

The chain has TRBV5-1 and TRBJ1-1, with D perhaps TRBD1 (5 bases). Germline lookup yields CDR1 SGHRS and CDR2 YFSETQ. The CDR3 covers 15 residues. V was shortened by 0 bases and J by 0 bases, with 9 bases between the two germline ends. In nucleotides, the CDR3 is TGCGCCAGCAGCTTGGCCGGGGCCATGAACACTGAAGCTTTCTTT. Translation gives CASSLAGAMNTEAFF. The full variable domain, rest sourced from reference TRBV5-1 and TRBJ1-1, is KAGVTQTPRYLIKTRGQQVTLSCSPISGHRSVSWYQQTPGQGLQFLFEYFSETQRNKGNFPGRFSGRQFSNSRSEMNVSTLELGDSALYLCASSLAGAMNTEAFFGQGTRLTVV.

This clone was seen ten or more times. This chain uses TRBV2 with TRBJ2-1; no reliable D call. CDR1 is SNHLY and CDR2 is FYNNEI in the germline V gene. Trimming left V 8 bases short and J 4 bases short, with 12 bases between. This CDR3 spans 13 amino acids. The CDR3 loop is CASQVGNYNEQFF. CDR3 DNA: TGTGCCAGCCAAGTTGGGAATTACAATGAGCAGTTCTTC.

CDR3 loop: CASSQGTSGRYEQYF. In DNA form, the CDR3 reads TGTGCCAGCAGCCAAGGAACTAGCGGGAGGTACGAGCAGTACTTC. The chain joins TRBV14 to TRBJ2-7; TRBD2 aligns across 12 bases. CDR3 size: 15 residues. Trimming at V came to 1 base and at J to 4 bases, leaving 2 bases not matched to a gene. Germline V gene lookup returns CDR1 SGHDN and CDR2 FVKESK.

The chain is built from TRBV5-4 and TRBJ2-1, with 10 bases fitting TRBD2. With 4 bases clipped from V and 0 bases from J, the junction kept 13 bases outside the gene matches. The CDR3 is made up of 19 amino acids. CDR1 and CDR2 (germline): SGHNT, YYREEE (reference sequence). CDR3 protein: CASSRGGLASGSSYNEQFF. The DNA of the CDR3 is TGTGCCAGCAGCCGTGGGGGGCTGGCTAGCGGGAGCTCCTACAATGAGCAGTTCTTC.

The chain links TRBV27 to TRBJ1-5; D unclear. Trimming stripped 7 bases from V and 3 bases from J, with 22 bases between. In germline, CDR1 is MNHEY, CDR2 SMNVEV (reference sequence). CDR3 length: 17 amino acids. For the CDR3, the DNA is TGTGCCAGCAAGAAGGGTGCTCACCGCCCCCCCAATCAGCCCCAGCATTTT. Protein product: CASKKGAHRPPNQPQHF.